A selection of T cell receptor beta chains follows, all from one sample in a study of cytomegalovirus exposure and HLA in healthy donors. Measured with immunoSEQ multiplex PCR; TCRdb has only the in-frame clones, and not every one. The table has about 170,000 clones, roughly 70% seen once. The sample was PBMCs. The receptor source for this set is a woman between 18 and 29 years old in good health and CMV-seropositive. Both conserved end residues are part of each CDR3. The order of the fields is D gene, V gene, J gene, clone size, CDR3 protein, CDR3 DNA. A D gene is named only where the DNA matches it firmly. Clone sizes are given selectively: once, few, many, or a class where the clone is expanded.

d_gene: TRBD1; v_gene: TRBV9; j_gene: TRBJ2-1; abundance: .; CDR3aa: CASTSGAGGQNEQFF; CDR3nt: TGTGCCAGCACCTCAGGGGCAGGGGGCCAAAATGAGCAGTTCTTC
d_gene: TRBD1; v_gene: TRBV12-5; j_gene: TRBJ1-2; abundance: .; CDR3aa: CASGLAPSGGTYGYTF; CDR3nt: TGTGCTAGTGGTTTGGCCCCTTCAGGGGGGACCTATGGCTACACCTTC
d_gene: .; v_gene: TRBV16; j_gene: TRBJ1-2; abundance: .; CDR3aa: CASSQLSGVGYTF; CDR3nt: TGTGCCAGCAGCCAATTGTCGGGGGTGGGCTACACCTTC
d_gene: .; v_gene: TRBV5-1; j_gene: TRBJ2-6; abundance: .; CDR3aa: CASSLAGLSSGANVLTF; CDR3nt: TGCGCCAGCAGCTTGGCCGGGTTAAGCTCTGGGGCCAACGTCCTGACTTTC
d_gene: TRBD2; v_gene: TRBV5-4; j_gene: TRBJ2-2; abundance: .; CDR3aa: CASSLGQRGTGELFF; CDR3nt: TGTGCCAGCAGCTTGGGCCAGCGGGGCACCGGGGAGCTGTTTTTT
d_gene: .; v_gene: TRBV2; j_gene: TRBJ1-5; abundance: .; CDR3aa: CASSERLSNQPQHF; CDR3nt: TGTGCCAGCAGCGAGAGGCTGAGCAATCAGCCCCAGCATTTT
d_gene: TRBD1; v_gene: TRBV19; j_gene: TRBJ1-5; abundance: .; CDR3aa: CASSIDGPSTGVHQPQHF; CDR3nt: TGTGCCAGTAGTATAGATGGGCCCTCGACAGGGGTACATCAGCCCCAGCATTTT
d_gene: .; v_gene: TRBV7-2; j_gene: TRBJ1-4; abundance: .; CDR3aa: CASSYKPAGATNEKLFF; CDR3nt: TGTGCCAGCAGCTACAAGCCCGCGGGGGCGACTAATGAAAAACTGTTTTTT
d_gene: TRBD2; v_gene: TRBV7-6; j_gene: TRBJ2-7; abundance: .; CDR3aa: CASSLASGGAWNEQYF; CDR3nt: TGTGCCAGCAGCTTAGCTAGCGGGGGGGCCTGGAACGAGCAGTACTTC
d_gene: TRBD1; v_gene: TRBV5-1; j_gene: TRBJ2-3; abundance: .; CDR3aa: CASSARQGTDTQYF; CDR3nt: TGCGCCAGCAGCGCCCGACAGGGAACAGATACGCAGTATTTT
d_gene: TRBD1; v_gene: TRBV18; j_gene: TRBJ1-4; abundance: .; CDR3aa: CASSQQAGGSRPNEKLFF; CDR3nt: TGTGCCAGCTCACAACAAGCAGGGGGTTCCAGACCTAATGAAAAACTGTTTTTT
d_gene: .; v_gene: TRBV4-3; j_gene: TRBJ2-7; abundance: .; CDR3aa: CASSRNREGSYEQYF; CDR3nt: TGCGCCAGCAGCCGAAACAGGGAAGGGTCCTACGAGCAGTACTTC
d_gene: .; v_gene: TRBV9; j_gene: TRBJ1-1; abundance: .; CDR3aa: CASSTTDQGRGNTEAFF; CDR3nt: TGTGCCAGCAGCACAACCGATCAGGGTAGGGGGAACACTGAAGCTTTCTTT
d_gene: .; v_gene: TRBV7-2; j_gene: TRBJ2-5; abundance: .; CDR3aa: CASSLGGTLQETQYF; CDR3nt: TGTGCCAGCAGCTTAGGGGGGACATTACAAGAGACCCAGTACTTC
d_gene: TRBD1; v_gene: TRBV9; j_gene: TRBJ2-3; abundance: .; CDR3aa: CASSVATGTGFTDTQYF; CDR3nt: TGTGCCAGCAGCGTAGCTACAGGGACAGGATTCACAGATACGCAGTATTTT
d_gene: .; v_gene: TRBV25-1; j_gene: TRBJ1-1; abundance: few; CDR3aa: CASSEDDLRAFF; CDR3nt: TGTGCCAGCAGTGAAGACGACTTACGGGCTTTCTTT
d_gene: TRBD1; v_gene: TRBV5-1; j_gene: TRBJ2-7; abundance: .; CDR3aa: CASSLNRGRYEQYF; CDR3nt: TGCGCCAGCAGCTTAAACAGGGGGCGCTACGAGCAGTACTTC
d_gene: TRBD1; v_gene: TRBV2; j_gene: TRBJ2-1; abundance: .; CDR3aa: CASRDRELNEQFF; CDR3nt: TGTGCCAGCAGGGACAGGGAATTGAATGAGCAGTTCTTC
d_gene: TRBD2; v_gene: TRBV4-2; j_gene: TRBJ2-7; abundance: .; CDR3aa: CASSQEGGGLYEQYF; CDR3nt: TGTGCCAGCAGCCAAGAAGGCGGGGGGTTATACGAGCAGTACTTC
d_gene: TRBD2; v_gene: TRBV19; j_gene: TRBJ2-2; abundance: .; CDR3aa: CASSMSTAGVVRELFF; CDR3nt: TGTGCCAGTAGTATGTCGACTGCGGGGGTCGTCCGGGAGCTGTTTTTT
d_gene: .; v_gene: TRBV19; j_gene: TRBJ1-3; abundance: once; CDR3aa: CASSRSKGEDGNTIYF; CDR3nt: TGTGCCAGTAGTCGGTCGAAAGGGGAGGATGGAAACACCATATATTTT
d_gene: TRBD1; v_gene: TRBV6-1; j_gene: TRBJ2-5; abundance: .; CDR3aa: CASRLTGVETQYF; CDR3nt: TGTGCCAGCAGACTGACAGGGGTCGAGACCCAGTACTTC
d_gene: .; v_gene: TRBV27; j_gene: TRBJ2-1; abundance: .; CDR3aa: CASSLLQPYNEQFF; CDR3nt: TGTGCCAGCAGTTTACTACAGCCCTACAATGAGCAGTTCTTC
d_gene: .; v_gene: TRBV5-4; j_gene: TRBJ2-7; abundance: once; CDR3aa: CASSLGVSYEQYF; CDR3nt: TGTGCCAGCAGCTTGGGAGTGTCCTACGAGCAGTACTTC
d_gene: .; v_gene: TRBV29-1; j_gene: TRBJ2-5; abundance: few; CDR3aa: CSVVPPGYQETQYF; CDR3nt: TGCAGCGTTGTCCCTCCCGGGTACCAAGAGACCCAGTACTTC
d_gene: TRBD2; v_gene: TRBV12-5; j_gene: TRBJ2-1; abundance: .; CDR3aa: CASGLGTGTSGGNEQFF; CDR3nt: TGTGCTAGTGGTTTGGGGACCGGGACTAGCGGGGGTAATGAGCAGTTCTTC
d_gene: TRBD1; v_gene: TRBV13; j_gene: TRBJ1-1; abundance: .; CDR3aa: CASSLNRDREFFF; CDR3nt: TGTGCCAGCAGCCTAAACCGGGACAGGGAATTCTTCTTT
d_gene: .; v_gene: TRBV15; j_gene: TRBJ2-3; abundance: .; CDR3aa: CATSSAADRTDTQYF; CDR3nt: TGTGCCACCAGCTCCGCGGCCGACAGGACAGATACGCAGTATTTT
d_gene: TRBD2; v_gene: TRBV18; j_gene: TRBJ2-7; abundance: .; CDR3aa: CASSPPASGSYEQYF; CDR3nt: TGTGCCAGCTCACCTCCGGCTAGCGGCTCCTACGAGCAGTACTTC
d_gene: .; v_gene: TRBV6-5; j_gene: TRBJ1-1; abundance: once; CDR3aa: CASSYSRGGTEAFF; CDR3nt: TGTGCCAGCAGTTACTCGAGGGGGGGAACTGAAGCTTTCTTT
d_gene: .; v_gene: TRBV7-2; j_gene: TRBJ2-1; abundance: few; CDR3aa: CASSLSGGVSYNEQFF; CDR3nt: TGTGCCAGCAGCTTATCCGGGGGAGTCTCCTACAATGAGCAGTTCTTC
d_gene: .; v_gene: TRBV6-5; j_gene: TRBJ1-6; abundance: many; CDR3aa: CASSYSQGTNSPLHF; CDR3nt: TGTGCCAGCAGTTACTCCCAGGGGACCAATTCACCCCTCCACTTT
d_gene: TRBD2; v_gene: TRBV9; j_gene: TRBJ2-3; abundance: few; CDR3aa: CASSVEVAGGPDTQYF; CDR3nt: TGTGCCAGCAGCGTAGAAGTCGCGGGGGGGCCGGATACGCAGTATTTT
d_gene: .; v_gene: TRBV4-1; j_gene: TRBJ2-1; abundance: .; CDR3aa: CASSQIANEQFF; CDR3nt: TGCGCCAGCAGCCAAATAGCGAATGAGCAGTTCTTC
d_gene: TRBD2; v_gene: TRBV7-8; j_gene: TRBJ2-1; abundance: .; CDR3aa: CASSFTSGGALSEQFF; CDR3nt: TGTGCCAGCAGCTTCACTAGCGGGGGGGCCCTAAGTGAGCAGTTCTTC
d_gene: .; v_gene: TRBV10-2; j_gene: TRBJ2-5; abundance: once; CDR3aa: CASRTGFETQYF; CDR3nt: TGCGCCAGCAGAACAGGGTTCGAGACCCAGTACTTC
d_gene: TRBD1; v_gene: TRBV2; j_gene: TRBJ1-2; abundance: .; CDR3aa: CASLKTGGSPSYGYTF; CDR3nt: TGTGCCAGCTTAAAGACAGGGGGTTCCCCTTCCTATGGCTACACCTTC
d_gene: TRBD1; v_gene: TRBV2; j_gene: TRBJ2-5; abundance: .; CDR3aa: CASKTGTGETQYF; CDR3nt: TGTGCCAGCAAGACCGGGACAGGGGAGACCCAGTACTTC
d_gene: TRBD1; v_gene: TRBV4-3; j_gene: TRBJ1-4; abundance: .; CDR3aa: CASSQGTGNEKLFF; CDR3nt: TGCGCCAGCAGCCAAGGGACAGGGAATGAAAAACTGTTTTTT